This TCR beta chain comes out of a study of cytomegalovirus exposure and HLA in healthy donors. PCR amplification relied on 60 Vbeta primers (plus 13 Jbeta primers). Assay used: immunoSEQ multiplex PCR; TCRdb lists only in-frame clones, some missing. This table has around 160,000 clones, 83% appearing once. Study results and limitations: After further analysis at a later stage, 16,951 TCR beta sequences were associated with HLA alleles at 0.05 false discovery rate. The availability of immune exposure information extended only to CMV serostatus. In a later analysis, V- and J-gene trimming of beta chains associated with a DCLRE1C missense variant, replicated independently. An analysis was carried out later, and it reportedly showed fewer N-insertions in an Asian-associated ancestry cluster than the roughly 670-donor mean.

Turning to this clone: Its antigen remains unidentified.

Input material: PBMCs. This receptor was taken from a man aged 50 to 60 in good health and CMV-seropositive.

In DNA form, the CDR3 reads TGTGCCAGCAGCTTCACCTCGGGGACAGGGATTTCTTACGAGCAGTACTTC. Its translation: CASSFTSGTGISYEQYF. The chain combines TRBV5-6 with TRBJ2-5, with 9 bases that match TRBD1. The J call may be wrong; the DNA end is better matched by TRBJ2-7. This CDR3 has 17 residues. Germline V gives CDR1 SGHDT, CDR2 YYEEEE.